Presented here are 20 T cell receptor beta chains from one specimen sequenced in a study of cytomegalovirus exposure and HLA in healthy donors. Vbeta (60) and Jbeta (13) primers were used in the PCR. Here immunoSEQ multiplex PCR was the method, and the copy in TCRdb shows in-frame clones only, minus some. The sample includes some 120,000 clones, 80% of them seen just once. Sequencing was done on a sample of PBMCs. Every receptor here comes from a man aged 25-45 years in good health and CMV-seropositive.

The CDR3, as DNA: TGTGCCACGCAGATGGGGGGGAGGGGTGAGCAGTTCTTC. This encodes CATQMGGRGEQFF. The J gene is TRBJ2-1, the V gene TRBV6-6; 7 bases line up with TRBD2. The CDR3 extends over 13 amino acids. From germline, CDR1 is MNHNY and CDR2 SVGAGI (reference sequence). V dropped 10 bases and J dropped 9; count of bases not matched to a gene: 12.

On this clone itself: The sample holds other DNA sequences that translate to the same CDR3. The CDR3 region has the DNA TGTGCCAGCTCACAGTCAGGGGGGACTGAAGCTTTCTTT. Its protein product is CASSQSGGTEAFF. V gene TRBV18 combines with J gene TRBJ1-1; 7 bases fit TRBD1. Germline CDR1 and CDR2: KGHSH and LQKENI. This CDR3 has 13 residues. The J segment lost 5 bases and the V segment lost 4 bases, leaving 4 bases of the junction unmatched.

The chain is built from TRBV4-1 and TRBJ2-7; the D gene is possibly TRBD1 (5 bases). The CDR3 sequence is 15 residues long. CDR1 is MGHRA, CDR2 YSYEKL, per germline. V was shortened by 1 base and J by 3 bases, with 13 bases between the two germline ends. The CDR3 protein is CASSQVAGSIYEQYF. The DNA of the CDR3 is TGCGCCAGCAGCCAAGTGGCAGGGTCAATCTACGAGCAGTACTTC.

The chain employs TRBV15 and TRBJ1-4; D call uncertain. The germline CDR1 and CDR2 sequences are LNHNV and YYDKDF (reference sequence). CDR3 length: 15 residues. The V and J ends lost 0 bases and 10 bases respectively, with 15 bases between them. CDR3 loop: CATSRDRAQSGKLFF. As DNA, the CDR3 is TGTGCCACCAGCAGAGATCGGGCACAAAGCGGAAAACTGTTTTTT.

The V and J genes are TRBV28 and TRBJ2-2, with D perhaps TRBD1 (6 bases). V lost 2 bases and J 3 bases, leaving 10 bases between the germline ends. Germline CDR1 MDHEN, CDR2 SYDVKM. The length of the CDR3 is 15 residues. CDR3 region: CASSLDTGYTGELFF. The CDR3 DNA is TGTGCCAGCAGTTTAGACACAGGGTACACCGGGGAGCTGTTTTTT.

The gene calls are TRBV15 and TRBJ1-2, with 7 bases matching TRBD1. Germline lookup yields CDR1 LNHNV and CDR2 YYDKDF (reference sequence). This CDR3 spans 13 amino acids. V lost 6 bases and J lost 6; bases outside the gene matches: 7. CDR3 in DNA: TGTGCCACCAGTCCCGGACAGGAAGATGGCTACACCTTC. Amino acid sequence: CATSPGQEDGYTF.

V gene TRBV6-7 combines with J gene TRBJ2-6; 10 positions agree with TRBD1. TRBV6-7 is known as an ORF, though its function is uncertain. This CDR3 region has 19 residues. The trim removed 6 bases at V and 0 bases at J, leaving 11 bases unmatched. DNA of the CDR3: TGTGCCAGCAGGGAGGGTCGGGACAGGGGATGCTCTGGGGCCAACGTCCTGACTTTC. Its protein product is CASREGRDRGCSGANVLTF.

The chain links TRBV29-1 to TRBJ2-7; D not resolved. Trimming removed 5 bases at V and 0 bases at J, with 8 bases between. The germline V gene encodes CDR1 SQVTM and CDR2 ANQGSEA. The CDR3 extends over 12 amino acids. DNA of the CDR3: TGCAGCGTTCTCCCTTCCTCCTACGAGCAGTACTTC. Translating it yields CSVLPSSYEQYF.

A single count supports this clone. The V gene is TRBV11-3, the J gene TRBJ2-7; TRBD2 matches 7 bases. CDR3 length: 15 residues. The V segment lost 1 base and the J segment 2 bases; nucleotides outside the gene matches: 5. Germline V lookup: CDR1 SGHNT, CDR2 YENEEA. The CDR3 sequence: CASSLGAGPTYEQYF. The CDR3 coding sequence is TGTGCCAGCAGCTTAGGAGCGGGGCCCACCTACGAGCAGTACTTC.

The rearrangement joins TRBV28 to TRBJ2-1; 8 bases are a match to TRBD2. V shed 7 bases and J 8 bases; nucleotides not matched to a gene: 1. CDR1 is MDHEN and CDR2 is SYDVKM in the germline V gene. The CDR3 covers 11 residues. For the CDR3, the DNA is TGTGCCAGCACGGGGGGGGATGAGCAGTTCTTC. Translating gives CASTGGDEQFF.

The chain uses TRBV18 and TRBJ1-1; 9 nucleotides match TRBD1. The CDR3 runs 15 residues. CDR1 and CDR2 from the germline V gene are KGHSH and LQKENI. The ends lost 2 bases at V and 0 bases at J; junction bases unmatched: 1. The CDR3 sequence: CASSPGTGMNTEAFF. Written as DNA, the CDR3 is TGTGCCAGCTCACCAGGGACAGGGATGAACACTGAAGCTTTCTTT.

The chain employs TRBV6-1 and TRBJ2-5, with D unclear. The CDR3 is 11 amino acids. Trimming left V 7 bases short and J 2 bases short, with 5 bases between. Per the germline V gene, CDR1 is MNHNS and CDR2 is SASEGT. CDR3 region: CASILQETQYF. Written as DNA, the CDR3 is TGTGCCAGCATTCTTCAAGAGACCCAGTACTTC.

The CDR3 protein is CATRPRTGSNQPQHF. The CDR3 coding sequence is TGTGCCACGCGCCCCCGGACAGGTAGCAATCAGCCCCAGCATTTT. The chain joins TRBV6-1 to TRBJ1-5; 7 bases align to TRBD1. J was trimmed by 0 bases and V by 10 bases; bases with no gene match: 9. This CDR3 is 15 amino acids long. CDR1 MNHNS and CDR2 SASEGT come from the germline V gene.

The chain employs TRBV6-5 and TRBJ1-4; TRBD1 aligns across 7 bases. Germline CDR1 MNHEY, CDR2 SVGAGI. J gave up 3 bases and V 6 bases, and 7 bases lay outside the gene matches. The CDR3 runs to 15 residues. The CDR3 region has the DNA TGTGCCAGCAGCGACAGGGATCGGTCTAATGAAAAACTGTTTTTT. The encoded protein is CASSDRDRSNEKLFF.

The J gene is TRBJ1-1, the V gene TRBV7-9; tentative D call: TRBD1 (5 bases). CDR1 SEHNR and CDR2 FQNEAQ come from the germline V gene (reference sequence). CDR3 size: 14 residues. The V gene lost 5 bases and the J gene lost 5 bases, with 15 bases spanning the gap. The CDR3 is CASSPLRGGTEAFF. The CDR3 region has the DNA TGTGCCAGCAGCCCTTTAAGGGGAGGTACTGAAGCTTTCTTT. The full variable domain, in which reference TRBV7-9 and TRBJ1-1 provide the parts outside the CDR3, is DTGVSQNPRHKITKRGQNVTFRCDPISEHNRLYWYRQTLGQGPEFLTYFQNEAQLEKSRLLSDRFSAERPKGSFSTLEIQRTEQGDSAMYLCASSPLRGGTEAFFGQGTRLTVV.

J is TRBJ1-6 and V is TRBV5-1; 8 bases line up with TRBD1. The CDR3 length is 18 residues. CDR1 SGHRS and CDR2 YFSETQ come from the germline V gene. The V gene end was trimmed by 2 bases and the J gene end by 0 bases; junction bases not matched to a gene: 7. For the CDR3, the DNA is TGCGCCAGCAGCTTAACCCAACAGGGGGTCTCCTATAATTCACCCCTCCACTTT. Translation gives CASSLTQQGVSYNSPLHF.

The chain's CDR3 is CASSRGRGNEQFF. CDR3 coding DNA: TGTGCCAGCAGCCGTGGACGGGGCAATGAGCAGTTCTTC. The V call is TRBV5-6, the J call TRBJ2-1; possible D gene TRBD2, 5 bases. Germline V gives CDR1 SGHDT, CDR2 YYEEEE. The CDR3 is 13 residues long. The V end was cut by 4 bases, the J end by 6 bases, with 11 bases between.

This chain connects TRBV11-2 to TRBJ2-3; TRBD1 matches at 10 bases. The CDR3 sequence is 16 residues long. After removal of 5 bases from V and 0 bases from J, the junction contained 5 bases not matched to a gene. The germline CDR1 and CDR2 sequences are SGHAT and FQNNGV. CDR3: CASSVGTGDSTDTQYF. The CDR3 bases are TGTGCCAGCAGCGTCGGGACAGGGGATAGCACAGATACGCAGTATTTT.

V is TRBV27 and J is TRBJ1-2; TRBD1 is a possible D gene (6 bases). The CDR3 is 13 amino acids. Germline V gene lookup returns CDR1 MNHEY and CDR2 SMNVEV (reference sequence). Deletions cut 5 bases from V and 5 bases from J, with 12 bases between. CDR3 amino acids: CASSLQGSYGYTF. The CDR3 DNA reads TGTGCCAGCAGTCTACAGGGTTCTTATGGCTACACCTTC.

The V and J genes are TRBV7-8 and TRBJ2-4, with 8 bases lining up with TRBD2. From germline, CDR1 is SGHVS and CDR2 FQNEAQ. With 5 bases clipped from V and 0 bases from J, the junction kept 12 bases outside the gene matches. The CDR3 is made up of 18 amino acids. Here the CDR3 reads CASSPSRGGERAKNIQYF. CDR3 bases: TGTGCCAGCAGCCCATCTCGGGGGGGGGAAAGAGCCAAAAACATTCAGTACTTC.